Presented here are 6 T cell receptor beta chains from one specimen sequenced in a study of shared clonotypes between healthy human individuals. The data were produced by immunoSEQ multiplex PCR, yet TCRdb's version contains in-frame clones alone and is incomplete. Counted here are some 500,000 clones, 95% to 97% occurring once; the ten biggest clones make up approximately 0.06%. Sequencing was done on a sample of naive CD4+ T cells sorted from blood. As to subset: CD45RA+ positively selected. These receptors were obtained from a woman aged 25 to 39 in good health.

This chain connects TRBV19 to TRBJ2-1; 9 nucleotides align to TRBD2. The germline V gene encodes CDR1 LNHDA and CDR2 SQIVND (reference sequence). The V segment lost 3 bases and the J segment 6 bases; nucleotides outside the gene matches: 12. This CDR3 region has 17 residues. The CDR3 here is CASSIRASGTPANEQFF. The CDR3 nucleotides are TGTGCCAGTAGTATTCGGGCTAGCGGGACGCCGGCCAATGAGCAGTTCTTC. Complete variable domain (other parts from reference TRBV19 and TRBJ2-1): DGGITQSPKYLFRKEGQNVTLSCEQNLNHDAMYWYRQDPGQGLRLIYYSQIVNDFQKGDIAEGYSVSREKKESFPLTVTSAQKNPTAFYLCASSIRASGTPANEQFFGPGTRLTVL.

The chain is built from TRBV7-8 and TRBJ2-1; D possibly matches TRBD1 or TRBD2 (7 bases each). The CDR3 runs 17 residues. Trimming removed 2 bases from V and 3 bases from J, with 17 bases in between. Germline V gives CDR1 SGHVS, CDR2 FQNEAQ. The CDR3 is CASSLRGGGPGYNEQFF. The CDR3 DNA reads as TGTGCCAGCAGCTTAAGGGGAGGGGGCCCTGGCTACAATGAGCAGTTCTTC. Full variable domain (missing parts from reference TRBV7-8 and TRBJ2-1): GAGVSQSPRYKVAKRGQDVALRCDPISGHVSLFWYQQALGQGPEFLTYFQNEAQLDKSGLPSDRFFAERPEGSVSTLKIQRTQQEDSAVYLCASSLRGGGPGYNEQFFGPGTRLTVL.

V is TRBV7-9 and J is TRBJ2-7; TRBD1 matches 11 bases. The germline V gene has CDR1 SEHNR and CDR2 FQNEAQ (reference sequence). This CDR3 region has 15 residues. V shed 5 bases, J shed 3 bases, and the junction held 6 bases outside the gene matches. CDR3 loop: CASSDPGQGVYEQYF. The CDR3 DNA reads TGTGCCAGCAGCGACCCGGGACAGGGGGTCTACGAGCAGTACTTC.

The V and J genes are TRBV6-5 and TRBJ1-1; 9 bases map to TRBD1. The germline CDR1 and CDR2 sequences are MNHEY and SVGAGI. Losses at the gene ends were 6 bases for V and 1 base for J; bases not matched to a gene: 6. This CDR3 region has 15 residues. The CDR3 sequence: CASRRPGQGNTEAFF. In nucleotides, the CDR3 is TGTGCCAGCAGGAGGCCGGGACAGGGGAACACTGAAGCTTTCTTT.

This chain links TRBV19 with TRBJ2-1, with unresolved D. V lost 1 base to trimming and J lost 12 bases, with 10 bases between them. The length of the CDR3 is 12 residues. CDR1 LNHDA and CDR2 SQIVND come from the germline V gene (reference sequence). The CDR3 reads CASSIASMGQFF. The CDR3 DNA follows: TGTGCCAGTAGTATAGCGAGCATGGGGCAGTTCTTC. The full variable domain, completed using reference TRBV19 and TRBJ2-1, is DGGITQSPKYLFRKEGQNVTLSCEQNLNHDAMYWYRQDPGQGLRLIYYSQIVNDFQKGDIAEGYSVSREKKESFPLTVTSAQKNPTAFYLCASSIASMGQFFGPGTRLTVL.

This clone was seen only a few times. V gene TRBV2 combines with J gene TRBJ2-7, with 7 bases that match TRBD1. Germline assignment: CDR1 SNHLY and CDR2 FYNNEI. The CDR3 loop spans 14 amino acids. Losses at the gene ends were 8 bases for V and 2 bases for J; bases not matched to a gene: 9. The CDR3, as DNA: TGTGCCAGCGGAACGGGACAGAGCCCCTACGAGCAGTACTTC. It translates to CASGTGQSPYEQYF.